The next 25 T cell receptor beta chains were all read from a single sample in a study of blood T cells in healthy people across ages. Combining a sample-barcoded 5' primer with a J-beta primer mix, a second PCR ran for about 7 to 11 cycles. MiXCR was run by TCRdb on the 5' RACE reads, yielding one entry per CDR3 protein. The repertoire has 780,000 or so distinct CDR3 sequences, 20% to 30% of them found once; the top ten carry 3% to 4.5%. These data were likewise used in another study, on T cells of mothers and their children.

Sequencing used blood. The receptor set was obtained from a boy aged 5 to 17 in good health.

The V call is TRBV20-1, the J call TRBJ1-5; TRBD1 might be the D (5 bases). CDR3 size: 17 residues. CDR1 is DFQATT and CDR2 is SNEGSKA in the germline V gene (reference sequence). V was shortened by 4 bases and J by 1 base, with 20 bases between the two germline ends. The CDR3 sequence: CSATREDLGGSNQPQHF. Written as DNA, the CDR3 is TGCAGTGCTACGCGGGAAGACCTTGGGGGGAGCAATCAGCCCCAGCATTTT.

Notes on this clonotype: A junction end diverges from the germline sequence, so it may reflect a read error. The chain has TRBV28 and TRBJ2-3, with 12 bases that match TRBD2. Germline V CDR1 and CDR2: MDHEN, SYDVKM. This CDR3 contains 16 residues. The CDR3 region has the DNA TGTACCAGCAGTTGGCTAGCGGGGGGGCGAACAGATACGCAGTATTTT. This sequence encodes CTSSWLAGGRTDTQYF.

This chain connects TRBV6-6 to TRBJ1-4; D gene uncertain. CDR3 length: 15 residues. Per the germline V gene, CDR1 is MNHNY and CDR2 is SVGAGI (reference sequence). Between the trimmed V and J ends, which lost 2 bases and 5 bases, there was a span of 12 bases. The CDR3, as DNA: TGTGCCAGCAGTTACGTCCAAGGTGTAAATGAAAAACTGTTTTTT. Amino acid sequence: CASSYVQGVNEKLFF.

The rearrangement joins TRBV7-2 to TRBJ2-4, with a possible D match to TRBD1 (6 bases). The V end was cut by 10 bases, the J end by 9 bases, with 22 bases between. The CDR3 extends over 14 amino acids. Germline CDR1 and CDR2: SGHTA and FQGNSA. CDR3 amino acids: CATGEGDTGGIQYF. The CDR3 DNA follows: TGTGCCACCGGAGAGGGGGACACAGGAGGCATTCAGTACTTC.

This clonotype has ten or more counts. This CDR3 reads CASSRPGLPQETQYF. The CDR3 DNA reads TGTGCCAGCAGCCGCCCAGGCCTTCCTCAGGAGACCCAGTACTTC. The rearrangement joins TRBV7-2 to TRBJ2-5; no firm D call. Germline V gene sequence: CDR1 SGHTA, CDR2 FQGNSA. The V gene lost 5 bases and the J gene lost 5 bases, with 18 bases spanning the gap. This CDR3 spans 15 amino acids.

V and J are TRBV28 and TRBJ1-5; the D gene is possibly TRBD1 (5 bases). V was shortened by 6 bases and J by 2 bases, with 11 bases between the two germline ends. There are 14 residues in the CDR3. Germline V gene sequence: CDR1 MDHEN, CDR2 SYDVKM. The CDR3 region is CASSGTYRNQPQHF. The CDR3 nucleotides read TGTGCCAGCAGCGGGACTTACCGCAATCAGCCCCAGCATTTT.

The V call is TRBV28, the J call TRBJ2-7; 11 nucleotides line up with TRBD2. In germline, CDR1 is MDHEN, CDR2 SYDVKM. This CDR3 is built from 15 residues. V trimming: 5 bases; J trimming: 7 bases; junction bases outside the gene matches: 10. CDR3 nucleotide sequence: TGTGCCAGCAGTCTAACTAGCGGGAGCTCGGGGGAGCAGTACTTC. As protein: CASSLTSGSSGEQYF.

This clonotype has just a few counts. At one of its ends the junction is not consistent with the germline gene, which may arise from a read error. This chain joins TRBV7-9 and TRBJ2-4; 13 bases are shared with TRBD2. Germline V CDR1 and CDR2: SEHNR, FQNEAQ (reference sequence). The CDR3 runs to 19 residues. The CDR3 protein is CASSPGTSGDLIAKNIQYF. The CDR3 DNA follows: TGTGCCAGCAGCCCTGGGACTAGCGGGGACCTAATAGCCAAGAACATTCAGTACTTC. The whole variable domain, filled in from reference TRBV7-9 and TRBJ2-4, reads DTGVSQNPRHKITKRGQNVTFRCDPISEHNRLYWYRQTLGQGPEFLTYFQNEAQLEKSRLLSDRFSAERPKGSFSTLEIQRTEQGDSAMYLCASSPGTSGDLIAKNIQYFGAGTRLSVL.

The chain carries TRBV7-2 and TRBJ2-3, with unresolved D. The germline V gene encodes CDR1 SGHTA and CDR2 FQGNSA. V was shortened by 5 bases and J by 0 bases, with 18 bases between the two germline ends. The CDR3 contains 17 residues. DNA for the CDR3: TGTGCCAGCAGCCCCCTTTCGGGCGGATTCAGCACAGATACGCAGTATTTT. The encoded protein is CASSPLSGGFSTDTQYF.

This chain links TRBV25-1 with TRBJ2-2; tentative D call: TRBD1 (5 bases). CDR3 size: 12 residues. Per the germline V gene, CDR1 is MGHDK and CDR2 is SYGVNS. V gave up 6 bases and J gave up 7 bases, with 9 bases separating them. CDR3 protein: CASRGQSGELFF. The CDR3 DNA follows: TGTGCCAGCAGGGGGCAGAGCGGGGAGCTGTTTTTT.

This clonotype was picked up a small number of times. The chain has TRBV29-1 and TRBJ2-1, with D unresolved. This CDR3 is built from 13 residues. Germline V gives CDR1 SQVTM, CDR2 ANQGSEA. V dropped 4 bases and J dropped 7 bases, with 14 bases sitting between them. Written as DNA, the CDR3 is TGCAGCGTTGCCGGTAGGACCCGGAATGAGCAGTTCTTC. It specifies CSVAGRTRNEQFF.

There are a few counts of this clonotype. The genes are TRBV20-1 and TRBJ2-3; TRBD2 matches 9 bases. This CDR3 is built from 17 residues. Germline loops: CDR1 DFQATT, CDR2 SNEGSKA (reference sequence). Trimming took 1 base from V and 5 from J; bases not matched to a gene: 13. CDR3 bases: TGCAGTGCTAGAGCTTTCCGATCTAGCGGGGTCGAAGATACGCAGTATTTT. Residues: CSARAFRSSGVEDTQYF.

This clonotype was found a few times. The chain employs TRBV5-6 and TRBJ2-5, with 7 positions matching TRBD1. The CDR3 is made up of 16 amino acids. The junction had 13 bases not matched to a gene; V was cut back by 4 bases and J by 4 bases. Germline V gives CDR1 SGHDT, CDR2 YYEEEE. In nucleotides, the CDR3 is TGTGCCAGCAGCCAATCAGGGGGTAGCGAGGGAGAGACCCAGTACTTC. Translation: CASSQSGGSEGETQYF.

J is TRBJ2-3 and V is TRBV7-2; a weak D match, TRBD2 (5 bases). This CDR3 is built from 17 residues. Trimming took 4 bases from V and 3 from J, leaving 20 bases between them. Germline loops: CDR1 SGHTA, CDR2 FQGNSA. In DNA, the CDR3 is TGTGCCAGCAGCTCAGGCTCGGGCAGCGGACGAACAGATACGCAGTATTTT. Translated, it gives CASSSGSGSGRTDTQYF. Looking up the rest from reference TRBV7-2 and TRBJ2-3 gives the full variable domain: GAGVSQSPSNKVTEKGKDVELRCDPISGHTALYWYRQSLGQGLEFLIYFQGNSAPDKSGLPSDRFSAERTGGSVSTLTIQRTQQEDSAVYLCASSSGSGSGRTDTQYFGPGTRLTVL.

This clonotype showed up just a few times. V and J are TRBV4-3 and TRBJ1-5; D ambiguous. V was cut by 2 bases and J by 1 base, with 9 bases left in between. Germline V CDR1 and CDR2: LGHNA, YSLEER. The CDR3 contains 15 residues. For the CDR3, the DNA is TGCGCCAGCAGCCAACTAATCAGAAGCAATCAGCCCCAGCATTTT. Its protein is CASSQLIRSNQPQHF.

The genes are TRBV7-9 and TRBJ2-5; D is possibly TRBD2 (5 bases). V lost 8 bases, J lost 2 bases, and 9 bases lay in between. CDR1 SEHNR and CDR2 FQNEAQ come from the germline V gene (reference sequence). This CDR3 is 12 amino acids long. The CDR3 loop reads CASGGKQETQYF. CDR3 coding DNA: TGTGCCAGCGGAGGAAAGCAAGAGACCCAGTACTTC.

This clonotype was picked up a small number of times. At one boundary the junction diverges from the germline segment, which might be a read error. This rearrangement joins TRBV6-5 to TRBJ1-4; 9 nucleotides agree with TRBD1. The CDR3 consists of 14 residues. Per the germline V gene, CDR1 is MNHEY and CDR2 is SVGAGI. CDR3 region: CAGSRGTGREKLFF. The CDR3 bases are TGTGCCGGCAGTAGGGGGACAGGGAGGGAAAAACTGTTTTTT.

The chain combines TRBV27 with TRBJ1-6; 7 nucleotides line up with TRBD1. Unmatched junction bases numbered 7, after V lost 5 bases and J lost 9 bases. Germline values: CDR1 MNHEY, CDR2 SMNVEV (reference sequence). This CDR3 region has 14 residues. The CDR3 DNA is TGTGCCAGCAGTATACAGGGGAAGGGTTCACCCCTCCACTTT. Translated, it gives CASSIQGKGSPLHF.

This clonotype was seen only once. The CDR3 spells CASSLGGAGPTEAFF. CDR3 nucleotides: TGTGCCAGCAGCTTAGGTGGAGCAGGGCCGACTGAAGCTTTCTTT. V and J are TRBV7-9 and TRBJ1-1, with D possibly matching TRBD1 (5 bases). Germline V gene lookup returns CDR1 SEHNR and CDR2 FQNEAQ (reference sequence). V was cut by 1 base and J by 5 bases, with 14 bases left in between. The CDR3 is made up of 15 amino acids.

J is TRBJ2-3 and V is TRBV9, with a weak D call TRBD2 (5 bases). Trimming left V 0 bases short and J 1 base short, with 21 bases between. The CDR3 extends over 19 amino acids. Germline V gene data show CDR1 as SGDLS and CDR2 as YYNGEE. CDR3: CASSVAPEVSGKGTDTQYF. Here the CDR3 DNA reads TGTGCCAGCAGCGTAGCTCCCGAGGTGAGCGGCAAAGGCACAGATACGCAGTATTTT. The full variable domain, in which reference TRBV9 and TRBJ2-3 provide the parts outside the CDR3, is DSGVTQTPKHLITATGQRVTLRCSPRSGDLSVYWYQQSLDQGLQFLIQYYNGEERAKGNILERFSAQQFPDLHSELNLSSLELGDSALYFCASSVAPEVSGKGTDTQYFGPGTRLTVL.

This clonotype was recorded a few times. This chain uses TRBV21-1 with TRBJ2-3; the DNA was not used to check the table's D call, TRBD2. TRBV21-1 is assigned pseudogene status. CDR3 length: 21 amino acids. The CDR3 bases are TGTGCCAGCAGCAGACGTAGCGGGAGGGCCAATCGGGTTGAACCGACAGATACGCAGTATTTT. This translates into CASSRRSGRANRVEPTDTQYF.

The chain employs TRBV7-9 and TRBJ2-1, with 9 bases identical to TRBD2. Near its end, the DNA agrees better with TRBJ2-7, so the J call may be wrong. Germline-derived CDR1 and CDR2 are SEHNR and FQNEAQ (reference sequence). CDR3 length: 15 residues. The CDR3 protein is CASSSPSGASYEQYF. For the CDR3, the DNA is TGTGCCAGCAGCTCGCCTAGCGGGGCATCCTACGAGCAGTACTTC.

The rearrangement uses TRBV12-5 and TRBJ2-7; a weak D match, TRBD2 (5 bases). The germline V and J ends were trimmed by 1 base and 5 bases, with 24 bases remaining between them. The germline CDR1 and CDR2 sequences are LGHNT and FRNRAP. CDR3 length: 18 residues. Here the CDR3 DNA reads TGTGCTAGTGGTTTGGGAAATAAGGGAGACCTTCTCCTCCACGAGCAGTACTTC. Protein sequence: CASGLGNKGDLLLHEQYF.

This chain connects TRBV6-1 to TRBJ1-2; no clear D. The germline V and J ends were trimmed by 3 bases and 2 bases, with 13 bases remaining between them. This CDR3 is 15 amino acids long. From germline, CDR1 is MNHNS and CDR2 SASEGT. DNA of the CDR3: TGTGCCAGCAGTGACATCGGATCGAAAAACTATGGCTACACCTTC. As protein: CASSDIGSKNYGYTF.

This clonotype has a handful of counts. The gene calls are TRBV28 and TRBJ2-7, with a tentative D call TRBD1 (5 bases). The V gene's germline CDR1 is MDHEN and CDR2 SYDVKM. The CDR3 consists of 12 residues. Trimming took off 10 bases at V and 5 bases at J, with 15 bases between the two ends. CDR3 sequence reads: CAILTPGNEQYF. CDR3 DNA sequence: TGTGCCATCTTAACCCCAGGGAACGAGCAGTACTTC.